Given below is one T cell receptor beta chain in context. Its specificity is not known. Unique molecular identifiers were incorporated into the prepared TCRbeta library. TCRdb used MiXCR to reprocess the PCR reads, holding one entry per CDR3 protein. The profile covers 90,000 to 100,000 distinct CDR3 sequences, with 20% to 30% appearing a single time and roughly a fifth taken by the ten largest. The CDR3 has 16 residues. Trimming cost V 4 bases and J 3 bases; bases outside gene matches: 10. Per the germline V gene, CDR1 is SGHDT and CDR2 is YYEEEE. The data originate from a study of T-cell reconstitution after alpha-beta-depleted transplantation in children. The study, taken as a whole, reports: Where alpha-beta T cells came from about two months after transplant was reportedly several hundred expanded graft clones.

The sequenced sample was PBMCs, obtained before TCRalphabeta/CD19-depleted stem cell transplant. The receptor was derived from a boy between 2 and 10 years old with acute lymphoblastic leukemia, due to receive a stem cell transplant. V is TRBV5-6 and J is TRBJ2-7; 10 bases are shared with TRBD2. CDR3 DNA: TGTGCCAGCAGCGACGATGGGACTAGCGAGAACTACGAGCAGTACTTC. Its protein product is CASSDDGTSENYEQYF.